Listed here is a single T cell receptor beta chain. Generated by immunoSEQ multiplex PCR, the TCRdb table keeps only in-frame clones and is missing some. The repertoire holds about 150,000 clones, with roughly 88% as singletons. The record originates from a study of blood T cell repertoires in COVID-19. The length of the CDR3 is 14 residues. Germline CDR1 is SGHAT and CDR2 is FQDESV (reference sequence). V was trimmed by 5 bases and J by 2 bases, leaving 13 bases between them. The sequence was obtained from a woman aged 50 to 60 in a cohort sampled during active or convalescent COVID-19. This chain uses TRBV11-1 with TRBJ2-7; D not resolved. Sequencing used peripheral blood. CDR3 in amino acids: CASSITTTTYEQYF. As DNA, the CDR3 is TGTGCCAGCAGCATAACCACCACTACCTACGAGCAGTACTTC.